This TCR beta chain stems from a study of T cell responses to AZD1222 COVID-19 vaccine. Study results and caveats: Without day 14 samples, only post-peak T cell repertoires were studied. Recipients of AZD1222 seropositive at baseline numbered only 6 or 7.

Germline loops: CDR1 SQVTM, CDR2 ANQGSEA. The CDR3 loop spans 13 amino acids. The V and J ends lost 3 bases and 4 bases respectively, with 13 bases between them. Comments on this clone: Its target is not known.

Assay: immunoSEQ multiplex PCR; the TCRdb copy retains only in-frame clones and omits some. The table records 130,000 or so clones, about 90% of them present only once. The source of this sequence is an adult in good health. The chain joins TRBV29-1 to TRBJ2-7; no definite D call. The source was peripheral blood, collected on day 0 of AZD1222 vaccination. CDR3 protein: CSVDGLPQYEQYF. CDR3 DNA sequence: TGCAGCGTTGATGGCTTGCCACAATACGAGCAGTACTTC.